This T cell receptor beta chain was captured in a study of blood T cell repertoires in COVID-19. While infection was still active, Seattle patients were enrolled and then followed longitudinally. Assay used: immunoSEQ multiplex PCR; TCRdb lists only in-frame clones, some missing. This table has roughly 150,000 clones, around 84% appearing once. This receptor was taken from a woman aged 60-75 years with COVID-19, enrolled during active disease. Sequencing was done on a sample of peripheral blood.

In nucleotides, the CDR3 is TGTGCCACCAGCAGACGGGGGATTGGCACTGAAGCTTTCTTT. Its translation is CATSRRGIGTEAFF. The V call is TRBV15, the J call TRBJ1-1, with D tentatively TRBD1 (5 bases). Germline V gives CDR1 LNHNV, CDR2 YYDKDF (reference sequence). Trimming removed 2 bases from V and 4 bases from J, with 11 bases in between. This CDR3 is built from 14 residues.